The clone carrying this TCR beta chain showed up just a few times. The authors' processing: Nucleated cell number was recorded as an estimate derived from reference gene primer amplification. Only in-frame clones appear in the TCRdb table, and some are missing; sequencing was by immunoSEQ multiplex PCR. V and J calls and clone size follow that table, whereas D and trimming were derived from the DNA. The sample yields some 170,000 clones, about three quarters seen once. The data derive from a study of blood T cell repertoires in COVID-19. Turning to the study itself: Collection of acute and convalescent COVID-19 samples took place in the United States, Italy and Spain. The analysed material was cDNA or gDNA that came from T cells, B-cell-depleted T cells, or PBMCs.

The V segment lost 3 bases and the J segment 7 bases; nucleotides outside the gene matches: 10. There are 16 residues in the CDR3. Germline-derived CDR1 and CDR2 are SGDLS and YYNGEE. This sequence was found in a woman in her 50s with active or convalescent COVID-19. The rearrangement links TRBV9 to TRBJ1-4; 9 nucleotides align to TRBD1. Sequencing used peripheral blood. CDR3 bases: TGTGCCAGCAGCGCACGGGGACAGGGCTGGAGTGAAAAACTGTTTTTT. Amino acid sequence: CASSARGQGWSEKLFF.